This T cell receptor beta chain was observed in a study of tumor and adjacent non-tumor tissue in lung cancer. About the study: The patients, approximately 9 men and 4 or 5 women, were about 31 to 85 with stage I to III disease. Study outcomes and limitations: Significantly higher TCR diversity was found in tumor than normal lung. In normal lung, the top 100 clones were significantly more dominant than in tumor.

As regards this clonotype: The antigen is undetermined. One end of the junction is discordant with germline, which a read error may explain.

This sample's RNA came from whole unsorted tissue. Distant lung tissue was collected more than 3 cm away from the tumor edge. The CDR3 extends over 16 amino acids. Germline CDR1 is SQVTM and CDR2 is ANQGSEA. A modified ARM-PCR protocol with three rounds of nested PCR amplified TCRbeta. TCRdb re-derived calls from the multiplex PCR reads in MiXCR, one entry per CDR3 protein. The repertoire has about 86,000 distinct CDR3 sequences, roughly three quarters of them found once; the top ten carry roughly a fifth. The rearrangement joins TRBV29-1 to TRBJ2-7, with 9 positions matching TRBD2. This clonotype was sampled from a woman aged 50 to 60 with non-small cell lung cancer. What was sequenced was distant non-tumor lung tissue. CDR3 sequence (DNA): TGCAACATGAAACTAGCGGGTGGCGCTTCGATCTACGAGCAATACTTC. This translates into CNMKLAGGASIYEQYF.